Each of the 9 T cell receptor beta chains below was sequenced from the same sample in a study. TCRdb itself ran the RT-PCR reads through MiXCR, one entry per CDR3 protein. The data contain about 700,000 distinct CDR3 sequences, over 12% of them singletons. The material sequenced was memory CD4+ T cells from blood. The receptors originated from a female donor in good health, serving as a healthy control.

This clonotype came up many times. The chain employs TRBV29-1 and TRBJ1-5; a weak D match, TRBD1 (5 bases). This CDR3 has 14 amino acids. Germline values: CDR1 SQVTM, CDR2 ANQGSEA. V lost 1 base and J 3 bases, leaving 10 bases between the germline ends. In DNA, the CDR3 is TGCAGCGTTGAAGGTCAGGGAGACAATCAGCCCCAGCATTTT. Amino acid sequence: CSVEGQGDNQPQHF.

The chain recombines TRBV27 with TRBJ1-1, with no clear D. CDR1 and CDR2 (germline): MNHEY, SMNVEV (reference sequence). The V end lost 3 bases, the J end lost 6 bases, and 14 bases lay between the germline ends. CDR3 length: 14 residues. The CDR3 DNA is TGTGCCAGCAGTTTTAATCTGGGGTCGGCTGAAGCTTTCTTT. This encodes CASSFNLGSAEAFF.

This clonotype was picked up a small number of times. The J gene is TRBJ1-2, the V gene TRBV2; D may be TRBD1 (5 bases). The CDR3 contains 13 residues. The V gene's germline CDR1 is SNHLY and CDR2 FYNNEI. Trimming took off 8 bases at V and 2 bases at J, with 12 bases between the two ends. CDR3: CASYDSFNYGYTF. For the CDR3, the DNA is TGTGCCAGCTACGACAGCTTCAACTATGGCTACACCTTC. The full variable domain, in which reference TRBV2 and TRBJ1-2 provide the parts outside the CDR3, is EPEVTQTPSHQVTQMGQEVILRCVPISNHLYFYWYRQILGQKVEFLVSFYNNEISEKSEIFDDQFSVERPDGSNFTLKIRSTKLEDSAMYFCASYDSFNYGYTFGSGTRLTVV.

The chain couples TRBV2 to TRBJ2-1; D is perhaps TRBD1 (6 bases). The CDR3 has 13 amino acids. V was pared by 4 bases and J by 9 bases, with 13 bases between. The germline V gene encodes CDR1 SNHLY and CDR2 FYNNEI. The CDR3 here is CASSVNRESEQFF. CDR3 sequence (DNA): TGTGCCAGCAGTGTTAACAGGGAAAGTGAGCAGTTCTTC.

Notes on this clonotype: Sequence at one end of the junction differs from germline and may be a read error. The V call is TRBV12-3 or TRBV12-4, the J call TRBJ2-7; TRBD2 aligns across 10 bases. The CDR3 is made up of 15 amino acids. The CDR3 protein is CAGSRTSGPTYEQYF. DNA for the CDR3: TGTGCCGGCAGCCGGACTAGCGGACCTACCTACGAGCAGTACTTC.

In DNA form, the CDR3 reads TGTGCCAGCTGTCTGTCTGGAAATGAGCAGTTCTTC. This encodes CASCLSGNEQFF. The chain carries TRBV3-1 and TRBJ2-1, with D uncertain. CDR3 length: 12 residues. V dropped 8 bases and J dropped 7 bases, with 12 bases sitting between them. Per germline, CDR1 LGHDT and CDR2 YNNKEL (reference sequence).

This clonotype was recorded at least ten times. The chain links TRBV6-5 to TRBJ1-2, with 9 bases that match TRBD1. The length of the CDR3 is 14 residues. The junction had 6 bases not matched to a gene; V was cut back by 2 bases and J by 8 bases. Germline loops: CDR1 MNHEY, CDR2 SVGAGI. Here the CDR3 reads CASSYGQGSGGYTF. The CDR3 DNA reads TGTGCCAGCAGTTACGGACAGGGGTCGGGGGGCTACACCTTC.

The J gene is TRBJ2-7, the V gene TRBV14; TRBD2 aligns across 9 bases. CDR1 and CDR2 from the germline V gene are SGHDN and FVKESK. With V trimmed by 3 bases and J by 4 bases, 7 bases remained unmatched. This CDR3 comprises 15 residues. The CDR3 loop reads CASSQSGGRVYEQYF. The CDR3 DNA reads TGTGCCAGCAGCCAGAGTGGCGGGAGGGTTTACGAGCAGTACTTC.

This clonotype was counted at least ten times. This chain connects TRBV6-5 to TRBJ1-2; D ambiguous. CDR3 length equals 16 residues. V dropped 4 bases and J dropped 5 bases, with 20 bases sitting between them. From germline, CDR1 is MNHEY and CDR2 SVGAGI. This CDR3 is CASSSAVTTPTYGYTF. The CDR3 DNA reads as TGTGCCAGCAGTTCGGCTGTGACTACCCCAACATATGGCTACACCTTC.